The 25 T cell receptor beta chains reported below all come from one sample, sequenced in a study of CD8+CD57+ T cells in acquired aplastic anemia listed by TCRdb under 2018. Flow cytometry had shown CD8+CD57+ cell expansion in the patients selected for sequencing. These reads were obtained on an Illumina HiSeq 2000. Genomic DNA was used as template for profiling of TCR beta VDJ combinations and CDR3 sequences. TCRdb reanalyzed the raw reads on its own, using fastp at Q25 for trimming and MiXCR for clone calling, and kept in-frame beta chains. Under each unique CDR3 protein, matching rows form one entry showing the most common genes and DNA. For this sample the table gives under 200,000 distinct CDR3 sequences, of which roughly half were detected only once. The ten largest make up 8.5% to 10% of the sample. Sequences were obtained from sorted CD4+, CD8+, or CD8+CD57+ T cells (not recorded which) from PBMCs. These receptors were obtained from a human donor with aplastic anemia.

This clonotype was found many times. This chain uses TRBV7-9 with TRBJ2-5; 7 bases match TRBD1. The CDR3 sequence is 14 residues long. The germline CDR1 and CDR2 sequences are SEHNR and FQNEAQ (reference sequence). V was pared by 3 bases and J by 4 bases, with 5 bases of the junction left unmatched. This chain's CDR3 is CASSFLKGAETQYF. CDR3 DNA sequence: TGTGCCAGCAGCTTTTTAAAGGGGGCAGAGACCCAGTACTTC.

The chain employs TRBV12-3 or TRBV12-4 and TRBJ1-5; D is unclear. V shed 3 bases and J shed 6 bases, with 9 bases lying between them. There are 13 residues in the CDR3. The CDR3 DNA follows: TGTGCCAGCAGTTTGAGGGAGGGTCAGCCCCAGCATTTT. Translating gives CASSLREGQPQHF.

This clonotype was detected many times. This chain connects TRBV3-1 to TRBJ1-1; D is ambiguous. Germline V gene lookup returns CDR1 LGHDT and CDR2 YNNKEL (reference sequence). The CDR3 length is 11 residues. Deletions cut 5 bases from V and 4 bases from J, with 5 bases between. CDR3 amino acids: CASSVGTEAFF. The CDR3 region has the DNA TGTGCCAGCAGCGTTGGCACTGAAGCTTTCTTT.

The chain uses TRBV6-2 or TRBV6-3 and TRBJ2-3, with 7 bases identical to TRBD2. CDR1 is MNHEY and CDR2 is SVGEGT in the germline V gene. CDR3 length equals 16 residues. The V and J ends lost 2 bases and 2 bases, in that order; junction bases with no gene match: 7. The CDR3 coding sequence is TGTGCCAGCAGTTACCCAACTAGCGCCTACACAGATACGCAGTATTTT. It yields the protein CASSYPTSAYTDTQYF.

Only one count was recorded for this clonotype. The V and J genes are TRBV24-1 and TRBJ2-1; no clear D. Trimming left V 2 bases short and J 8 bases short, with 12 bases between. This CDR3 contains 14 residues. Germline V gene sequence: CDR1 KGHDR, CDR2 SFDVKD. CDR3 sequence (DNA): TGTGCCACCAGTGATTCGGGTCAACGAGATGAGCAGTTCTTC. Translating it yields CATSDSGQRDEQFF.

The V gene is TRBV7-9, the J gene TRBJ1-2; D is ambiguous. The CDR3 is made up of 13 amino acids. The germline gives CDR1 SEHNR, CDR2 FQNEAQ (reference sequence). V gave up 1 base and J gave up 4 bases, with 7 bases separating them. This CDR3 reads CASSLGRAYGYTF. CDR3 bases: TGTGCCAGCAGCTTAGGGCGGGCCTATGGCTACACCTTC. Based on the CDR3 plus reference TRBV7-9 and TRBJ1-2, the full variable domain is DTGVSQNPRHKITKRGQNVTFRCDPISEHNRLYWYRQTLGQGPEFLTYFQNEAQLEKSRLLSDRFSAERPKGSFSTLEIQRTEQGDSAMYLCASSLGRAYGYTFGSGTRLTVV.

The chain is built from TRBV7-7 and TRBJ2-7, with 8 bases fitting TRBD2. CDR3 length: 13 residues. Trimming took 4 bases from V and 6 from J; bases not matched to a gene: 5. Germline CDR1 and CDR2: SSHAT and FNYEAQ (reference sequence). The CDR3 sequence: CASSSREGGEQYF. In DNA, the CDR3 is TGTGCCAGCAGCTCCCGGGAGGGGGGCGAGCAGTACTTC.

This clonotype was recorded a few times. The V and J genes are TRBV5-5 and TRBJ1-5; D is unresolved. CDR1 and CDR2 from the germline V gene are SGHKS and YYEKEE (reference sequence). The CDR3 covers 14 residues. Between the trimmed V and J ends, which lost 0 bases and 4 bases, there was a span of 8 bases. CDR3 sequence: CASSLDGTNQPQHF. CDR3 nucleotide sequence: TGTGCCAGCAGCTTGGACGGAACAAATCAGCCCCAGCATTTT.

The chain recombines TRBV20-1 with TRBJ2-1, with 7 bases lining up with TRBD2. This CDR3 comprises 13 residues. The germline V gene has CDR1 DFQATT and CDR2 SNEGSKA (reference sequence). The V and J ends lost 2 bases and 9 bases, in that order; junction bases with no gene match: 7. CDR3 region: CSARLAGEGEQFF. The CDR3 nucleotides are TGCAGTGCTAGATTGGCGGGAGAGGGTGAGCAGTTCTTC.

The J gene is TRBJ2-7, the V gene TRBV15; TRBD2 might be the D (6 bases). The length of the CDR3 is 15 residues. Trimming took 0 bases from V and 0 from J, leaving 9 bases between them. The germline gives CDR1 LNHNV, CDR2 YYDKDF (reference sequence). The CDR3 here is CATSRDWDSSYEQYF. CDR3 DNA sequence: TGTGCCACCAGCAGAGATTGGGACTCCTCCTACGAGCAGTACTTC.

This sequence joins TRBV4-1 and TRBJ2-3, with 10 bases fitting TRBD2. CDR1 and CDR2 (germline): MGHRA, YSYEKL. CDR3 size: 16 residues. V was pared by 5 bases and J by 5 bases, with 10 bases of the junction left unmatched. The CDR3 nucleotides are TGCGCCAGCAGCGAAGGAGCGGGGGGGCAGAGAGATACGCAGTATTTT. Protein sequence: CASSEGAGGQRDTQYF.

V gene TRBV7-6 combines with J gene TRBJ2-5, with 11 bases that match TRBD1. The germline V gene encodes CDR1 SGHVS and CDR2 FNYEAQ. The junction had 9 bases not matched to a gene; V was cut back by 5 bases and J by 4 bases. The CDR3 consists of 16 residues. The CDR3 nucleotides read TGTGCCAGCAGCACTCGGACAGGGGGCGAGGTAGAGACCCAGTACTTC. Translation gives CASSTRTGGEVETQYF.

V and J are TRBV30 and TRBJ1-5; TRBD1 aligns across 7 bases. After removal of 2 bases from V and 3 bases from J, the junction contained 10 bases not matched to a gene. Per the germline V gene, CDR1 is GTSNPN and CDR2 is SVGIG (reference sequence). This CDR3 region has 16 residues. In DNA form, the CDR3 reads TGTGCCTGGAGTCGAGGGGGCCTGACCTCCAATCAGCCCCAGCATTTT. It is translated as CAWSRGGLTSNQPQHF. Full variable domain (outside the CDR3, taken from reference TRBV30 and TRBJ1-5): SQTIHQWPATLVQPVGSPLSLECTVEGTSNPNLYWYRQAAGRGLQLLFYSVGIGQISSEVPQNLSASRPQDRQFILSSKKLLLSDSGFYLCAWSRGGLTSNQPQHFGDGTRLSIL.

The CDR3 is CASSFGEGDIQYF. The DNA for the CDR3 is TGTGCCAGCAGCTTTGGCGAGGGGGACATTCAGTACTTC. The J gene is TRBJ2-4, the V gene TRBV7-7; perhaps TRBD1 as D (6 bases). The germline V and J ends were trimmed by 3 bases and 8 bases, with 11 bases remaining between them. The length of the CDR3 is 13 residues. Germline loops: CDR1 SSHAT, CDR2 FNYEAQ (reference sequence).

This clonotype has ten or more counts. The chain uses TRBV6-2 or TRBV6-3 and TRBJ2-7; 12 bases fit TRBD2. This CDR3 contains 15 residues. Looked up from germline, CDR1 is MNHEY and CDR2 is SVGEGT. The J segment lost 0 bases and the V segment lost 6 bases, leaving 3 bases of the junction unmatched. Here the CDR3 DNA reads TGTGCCAGCAGAAGACTAGCGGGGGTCTCCTACGAGCAGTACTTC. As protein: CASRRLAGVSYEQYF.

This clonotype was seen many times. The chain employs TRBV7-3 and TRBJ2-5, with D possibly being TRBD1 (6 bases). Germline V lookup: CDR1 SGHTA, CDR2 FQGTGA. Trimming left V 3 bases short and J 5 bases short, with 13 bases between. The CDR3 has 14 residues. The DNA of the CDR3 is TGTGCCAGCAGCTTCACAGGGTCCGGGGAGACCCAGTACTTC. Translation: CASSFTGSGETQYF.

For the CDR3, the DNA is TGTGCCGGGGCCAAACAGGGAACTGGCTACGAGCAGTACTTC. It is translated as CAGAKQGTGYEQYF. The chain is built from TRBV2 and TRBJ2-7; a possible D gene is TRBD1 (6 bases). The CDR3 spans 14 residues. The V gene's germline CDR1 is SNHLY and CDR2 FYNNEI. V dropped 11 bases and J dropped 3 bases, with 20 bases sitting between them.

The chain employs TRBV10-3 and TRBJ2-7; tentative D call: TRBD2 (7 bases). Between the trimmed V and J ends, which lost 11 bases and 7 bases, there was a span of 21 bases. CDR1 and CDR2 (germline): ENHRY, SYGVKD. There are 13 residues in the CDR3. CDR3 sequence (DNA): TGTGCCTGCACGAATCGGGGGGCCTGGGAGCAGTACTTC. This gives the protein CACTNRGAWEQYF.

This sequence joins TRBV12-3 or TRBV12-4 and TRBJ2-3, with TRBD1 matching over 7 bases. The CDR3 is 17 residues long. With 6 bases clipped from V and 0 bases from J, the junction kept 12 bases outside the gene matches. The chain's CDR3 is CASSPHRGAPSTDTQYF. The DNA for the CDR3 is TGTGCCAGCAGCCCTCACAGGGGCGCCCCTAGCACAGATACGCAGTATTTT.

The chain joins TRBV2 to TRBJ1-2; 10 positions match TRBD1. The germline V gene encodes CDR1 SNHLY and CDR2 FYNNEI. CDR3 length: 11 amino acids. J lost 12 bases, V lost 5 bases, and 3 bases had no gene match. The CDR3 region has the DNA TGTGCCAGCAGTTGGGACAGGGGCGACACCTTC. This sequence encodes CASSWDRGDTF.

V usage is TRBV7-6 and J usage is TRBJ2-5; 14 bases agree with TRBD2. CDR3 length equals 16 residues. With 3 bases clipped from V and 1 base from J, the junction kept 1 base outside the gene matches. Germline CDR1 SGHVS, CDR2 FNYEAQ. DNA of the CDR3: TGTGCCAGCAGCTTGACTAGCGGGGGGGGCCAAGAGACCCAGTACTTC. It codes for CASSLTSGGGQETQYF.

This clonotype showed up just a few times. This rearrangement joins TRBV19 to TRBJ1-2; TRBD1 aligns across 8 bases. The CDR3 spans 15 residues. Germline loops: CDR1 LNHDA, CDR2 SQIVND (reference sequence). The V and J ends lost 1 base and 4 bases, in that order; junction bases with no gene match: 5. The CDR3 nucleotides read TGTGCCAGTAGTATAGCGGCAGGGGGCGTCTATGGCTACACCTTC. Translated, it gives CASSIAAGGVYGYTF. Drawing the rest from reference TRBV19 and TRBJ1-2, the complete variable domain is DGGITQSPKYLFRKEGQNVTLSCEQNLNHDAMYWYRQDPGQGLRLIYYSQIVNDFQKGDIAEGYSVSREKKESFPLTVTSAQKNPTAFYLCASSIAAGGVYGYTFGSGTRLTVV.

In regard to this clonotype: Possible read error: a much larger clone is one base away. The chain employs TRBV11-3 and TRBJ1-2, with TRBD1 matching over 7 bases. The germline gives CDR1 SGHNT, CDR2 YENEEA. This CDR3 has 14 amino acids. This CDR3 reads CAGSLGDSQYGYTF. DNA of the CDR3: TGTGCCGGCAGCTTAGGGGACAGTCAGTATGGCTACACCTTC.

This clonotype was recorded a few times. This chain connects TRBV18 to TRBJ2-5, with TRBD1 matching over 8 bases. CDR3 length equals 13 residues. V lost 4 bases, J lost 2 bases, and 0 bases stayed unmatched. In germline, CDR1 is KGHSH, CDR2 LQKENI. The CDR3 loop is CASSRQGQETQYF. The CDR3 coding sequence is TGTGCCAGCTCACGACAGGGGCAAGAGACCCAGTACTTC. The complete variable domain, with remaining parts taken from reference TRBV18 and TRBJ2-5, reads NAGVMQNPRHLVRRRGQEARLRCSPMKGHSHVYWYRQLPEEGLKFMVYLQKENIIDESGMPKERFSAEFPKEGPSILRIQQVVRGDSAAYFCASSRQGQETQYFGPGTRLLVL.

This sequence joins TRBV25-1 and TRBJ1-2; TRBD1 aligns across 9 bases. The trim removed 6 bases at V and 4 bases at J, leaving 15 bases unmatched. Germline V lookup: CDR1 MGHDK, CDR2 SYGVNS. CDR3 length: 17 amino acids. The chain's CDR3 is CASSLYRGRTYSYGYTF. The CDR3 coding sequence is TGTGCCAGCAGCCTCTACAGGGGGCGAACTTACAGCTATGGCTACACCTTC.